The clone carrying this TCR beta chain was seen only a few times. Germline-derived CDR1 and CDR2 are SGHDT and YYEEEE. The CDR3 contains 13 residues. After removal of 2 bases from V and 7 bases from J, the junction contained 4 bases not matched to a gene. Those with alopecia areata gave lesional scalp punch biopsies and peripheral blood. This sample was taken from a study of CD8+ T cells in alopecia areata. As the sequencing template, cDNA was produced by extracting RNA and reverse transcribing it. Libraries were prepared by immunoSEQ multiplex PCR; TCRdb keeps only in-frame clonotypes and omits some of them. There are fewer than 20,000 clones in the sample; 65% to 75% occur only once, and 6% to 7% lies in the top ten.

The chain is built from TRBV5-6 and TRBJ2-7; 9 bases agree with TRBD1. Sequenced here: skin, sampled at week 0. The TCR comes from a human donor with alopecia areata. CDR3 protein: CASSFRQGVEQYF. The CDR3 DNA reads TGTGCCAGCAGCTTTCGACAGGGGGTAGAGCAGTACTTC.